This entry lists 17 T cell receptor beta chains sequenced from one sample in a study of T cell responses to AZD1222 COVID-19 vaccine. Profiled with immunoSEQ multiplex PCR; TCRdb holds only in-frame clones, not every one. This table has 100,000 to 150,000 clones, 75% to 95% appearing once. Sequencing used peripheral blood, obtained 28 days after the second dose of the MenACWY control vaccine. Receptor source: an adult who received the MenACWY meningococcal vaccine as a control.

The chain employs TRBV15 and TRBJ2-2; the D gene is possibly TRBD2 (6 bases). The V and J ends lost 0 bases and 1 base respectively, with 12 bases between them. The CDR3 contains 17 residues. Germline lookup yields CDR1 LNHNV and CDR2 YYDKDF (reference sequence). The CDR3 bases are TGTGCCACCAGCAGAGATAGCGGACGGTTGAACACCGGGGAGCTGTTTTTT. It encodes CATSRDSGRLNTGELFF.

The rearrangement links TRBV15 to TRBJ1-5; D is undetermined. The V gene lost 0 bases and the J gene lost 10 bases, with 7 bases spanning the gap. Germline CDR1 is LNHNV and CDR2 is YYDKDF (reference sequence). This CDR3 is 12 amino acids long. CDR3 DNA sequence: TGTGCCACCAGCAGAGAGAGGAAACCCCAGCATTTT. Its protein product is CATSRERKPQHF. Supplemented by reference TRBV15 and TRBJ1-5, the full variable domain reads DAMVIQNPRYQVTQFGKPVTLSCSQTLNHNVMYWYQQKSSQAPKLLFHYYDKDFNNEADTPDNFQSRRPNTSFCFLDIRSPGLGDTAMYLCATSRERKPQHFGDGTRLSIL.

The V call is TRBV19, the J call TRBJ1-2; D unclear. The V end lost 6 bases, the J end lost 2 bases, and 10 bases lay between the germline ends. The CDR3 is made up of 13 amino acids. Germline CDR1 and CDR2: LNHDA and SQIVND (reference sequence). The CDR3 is CASRVGPNYGYTF. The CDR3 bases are TGTGCCAGTAGAGTCGGGCCAAACTATGGCTACACCTTC.

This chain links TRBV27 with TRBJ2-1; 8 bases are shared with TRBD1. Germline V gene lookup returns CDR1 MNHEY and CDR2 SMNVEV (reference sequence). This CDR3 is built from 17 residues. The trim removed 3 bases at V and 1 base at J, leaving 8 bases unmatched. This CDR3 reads CASSFSWTGWSYNEQFF. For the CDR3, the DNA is TGTGCCAGCAGTTTCTCTTGGACAGGGTGGTCCTACAATGAGCAGTTCTTC.

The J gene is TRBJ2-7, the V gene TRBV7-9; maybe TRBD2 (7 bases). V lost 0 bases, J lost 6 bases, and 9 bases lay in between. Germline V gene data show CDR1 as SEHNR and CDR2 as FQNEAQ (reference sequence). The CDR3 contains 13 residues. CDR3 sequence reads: CASSLAGGVEQYV. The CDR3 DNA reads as TGTGCCAGCAGCTTAGCAGGGGGGGTCGAGCAGTACGTC.

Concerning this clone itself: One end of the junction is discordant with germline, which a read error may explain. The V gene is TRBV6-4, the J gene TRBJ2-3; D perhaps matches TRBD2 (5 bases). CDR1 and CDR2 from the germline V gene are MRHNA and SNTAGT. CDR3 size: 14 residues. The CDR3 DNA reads TGTGCCAGCAGGGACTTGCCCCACACAGATACGCAGTATTTT. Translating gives CASRDLPHTDTQYF.

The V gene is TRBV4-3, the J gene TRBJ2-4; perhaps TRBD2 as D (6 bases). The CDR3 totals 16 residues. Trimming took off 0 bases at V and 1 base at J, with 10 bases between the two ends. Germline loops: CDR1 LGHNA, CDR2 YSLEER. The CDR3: CASSQDLASAKNIQYF. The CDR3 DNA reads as TGCGCCAGCAGCCAAGATCTAGCGTCGGCCAAAAACATTCAGTACTTC.

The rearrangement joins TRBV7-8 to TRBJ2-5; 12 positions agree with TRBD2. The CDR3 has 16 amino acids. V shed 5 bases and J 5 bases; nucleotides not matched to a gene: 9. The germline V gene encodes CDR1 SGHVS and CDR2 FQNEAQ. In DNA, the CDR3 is TGTGCCAGCAGCCCTCTAGCGGGAGGGCCTTTGGAGACCCAGTACTTC. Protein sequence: CASSPLAGGPLETQYF.

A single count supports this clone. The CDR3 region has the DNA TGTGCCAGCAGCTTGGTCCGGGATAACTATGGCTACACCTTC. Translation: CASSLVRDNYGYTF. V is TRBV5-6 and J is TRBJ1-2; D gene uncertain. CDR3 length: 14 amino acids. Germline lookup yields CDR1 SGHDT and CDR2 YYEEEE. Trimming pared 0 bases from V and 1 base from J, leaving 7 bases between.

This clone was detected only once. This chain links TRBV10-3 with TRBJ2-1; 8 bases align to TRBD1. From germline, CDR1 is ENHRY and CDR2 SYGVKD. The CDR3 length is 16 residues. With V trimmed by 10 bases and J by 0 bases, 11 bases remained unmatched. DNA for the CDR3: TGTGCCACCAAGGACAGGGACCCCAGCTCCTACAATGAGCAGTTCTTC. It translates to CATKDRDPSSYNEQFF.

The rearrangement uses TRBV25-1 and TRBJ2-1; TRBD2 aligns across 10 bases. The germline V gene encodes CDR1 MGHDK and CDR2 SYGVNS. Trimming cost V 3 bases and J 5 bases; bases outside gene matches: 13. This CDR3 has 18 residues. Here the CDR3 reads CASSDPTFERGGDNEQFF. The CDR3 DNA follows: TGTGCCAGCAGTGACCCTACGTTTGAGCGGGGGGGCGACAATGAGCAGTTCTTC.

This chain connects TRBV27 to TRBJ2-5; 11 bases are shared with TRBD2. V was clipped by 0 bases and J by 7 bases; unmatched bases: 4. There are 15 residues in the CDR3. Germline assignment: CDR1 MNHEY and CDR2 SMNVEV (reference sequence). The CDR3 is CASSLSSGRAVTQYF. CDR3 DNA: TGTGCCAGCAGTTTATCTAGCGGGAGGGCAGTGACCCAGTACTTC.

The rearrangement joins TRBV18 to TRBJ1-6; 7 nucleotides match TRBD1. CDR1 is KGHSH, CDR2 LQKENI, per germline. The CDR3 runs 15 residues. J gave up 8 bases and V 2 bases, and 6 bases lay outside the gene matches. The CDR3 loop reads CASSPITGDDSPLHF. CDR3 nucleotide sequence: TGTGCCAGCTCACCAATCACAGGGGATGATTCACCCCTCCACTTT.

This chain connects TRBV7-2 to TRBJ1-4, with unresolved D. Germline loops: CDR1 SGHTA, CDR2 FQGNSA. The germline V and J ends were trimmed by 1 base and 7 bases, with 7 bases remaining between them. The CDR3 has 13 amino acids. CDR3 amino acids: CASSLVRGEKLFF. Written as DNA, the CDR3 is TGTGCCAGCAGCTTAGTCCGGGGTGAAAAACTGTTTTTT. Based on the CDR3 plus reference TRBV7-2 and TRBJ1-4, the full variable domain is GAGVSQSPSNKVTEKGKDVELRCDPISGHTALYWYRQSLGQGLEFLIYFQGNSAPDKSGLPSDRFSAERTGGSVSTLTIQRTQQEDSAVYLCASSLVRGEKLFFGSGTQLSVL.

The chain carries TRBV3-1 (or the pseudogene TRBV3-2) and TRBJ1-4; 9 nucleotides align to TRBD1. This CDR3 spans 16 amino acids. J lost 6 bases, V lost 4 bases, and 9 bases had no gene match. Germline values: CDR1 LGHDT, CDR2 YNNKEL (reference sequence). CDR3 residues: CASSPRTGALDEKLFF. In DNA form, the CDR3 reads TGTGCCAGCAGCCCTCGGACAGGGGCCCTTGATGAAAAACTGTTTTTT.

CDR3 protein: CAWRLAGAHYEQYF. The CDR3 region has the DNA TGTGCCTGGAGGTTAGCGGGAGCCCACTACGAGCAGTACTTC. The gene calls are TRBV30 and TRBJ2-7, with 9 bases matching TRBD2. Germline loops: CDR1 GTSNPN, CDR2 SVGIG (reference sequence). The V gene end was trimmed by 3 bases and the J gene end by 3 bases; junction bases not matched to a gene: 6. This CDR3 contains 14 residues.

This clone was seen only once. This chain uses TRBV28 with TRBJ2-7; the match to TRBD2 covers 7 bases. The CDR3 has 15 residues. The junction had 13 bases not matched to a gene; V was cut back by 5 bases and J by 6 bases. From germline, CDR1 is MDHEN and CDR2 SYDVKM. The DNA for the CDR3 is TGTGCCAGCAGTCCCCTGGCGTGGGGGGGGTCCGAGCAGTACTTC. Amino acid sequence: CASSPLAWGGSEQYF. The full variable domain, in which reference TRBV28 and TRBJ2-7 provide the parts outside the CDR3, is DVKVTQSSRYLVKRTGEKVFLECVQDMDHENMFWYRQDPGLGLRLIYFSYDVKMKEKGDIPEGYSVSREKKERFSLILESASTNQTSMYLCASSPLAWGGSEQYFGPGTRLTVT.